The clone carrying this TCR beta chain occurred many times. As yet, its antigen is unknown. This specimen belongs to a study of neurological immune-mediated disorders. Study-level points and caveats: Because no CDR3 amino acid sequences were shared across subjects by expanded clones, private repertoires were suggested in all groups.

Time point reported: longitudinal time-point 2. Per the germline V gene, CDR1 is SGHDT and CDR2 is YYEEEE. V gave up 3 bases and J gave up 3 bases, with 13 bases separating them. This CDR3 region has 15 residues. The authors produced cDNA by 5'RACE using 10-nucleotide random UMIs. Each CDR3 protein gets one entry after TCRdb re-called the 5' RACE reads with MiXCR. The sample includes 70,000 to 95,000 distinct CDR3 sequences, roughly an eighth of them seen just once. This receptor was obtained from a female donor with HTLV-1-associated myelopathy (HAM/TSP). Sequencing was performed on PBMCs. J is TRBJ1-5 and V is TRBV5-6; a possible D gene is TRBD1 (5 bases). CDR3 residues: CASSYGGIDNQPQHF. The CDR3 nucleotides are TGTGCCAGCAGCTACGGGGGGATCGACAATCAGCCCCAGCATTTT.